This is a list of T cell receptor beta chains from one sample in a study of T cell changes during pregnancy in multiple sclerosis. Using immunoSEQ multiplex PCR, the repertoire was profiled, and TCRdb retains in-frame clones only, with some absent. The sample lists tens of thousands of clones, less than 90% occurring once. The material was CD4+ T cells from peripheral blood mononuclear cells, obtained in the first trimester of pregnancy. These receptors all come from a female donor with multiple sclerosis, enrolled in a pregnancy study. Both conserved end residues are part of each CDR3. D genes are given only for firm matches. Clone size is stated in some rows and not others, as once, few, many or a class when expanded.

.	.	TRBV27	TRBJ2-7	TGTGCCAGCAGTAGGGGGACCGCCTACTACGAGCAGTACTTC	CASSRGTAYYEQYF
.	TRBD1	TRBV29-1	TRBJ1-2	TGCAGCGCAACCGACAGGGGGTTAGCTAACTATGGCTACACCTTC	CSATDRGLANYGYTF
.	TRBD1	TRBV6-5	TRBJ1-5	TGTGCCAGCAGTTACACCGGGACAGGAAATCAGCCCCAGCATTTT	CASSYTGTGNQPQHF
.	TRBD2	TRBV6-5	TRBJ2-7	TGTGCCACGGGACTAGCACTCGAGCAGTACTTC	CATGLALEQYF
.	TRBD1	TRBV30	TRBJ1-1	TGTGCCTGGAGTCGACAGGGGACTGAAGCTTTCTTT	CAWSRQGTEAFF
.	.	TRBV10-2	TRBJ1-5	TGCGCCAGCAGCCCTGCCAGTCACAATCAGCCCCAGCATTTT	CASSPASHNQPQHF
.	.	TRBV18	TRBJ1-4	TGTGCCAGCTCACCACACAAGGGGAAGGGTGAAAAACTGTTTTTT	CASSPHKGKGEKLFF
.	TRBD2	TRBV5-6	TRBJ2-1	TGTGCCAGCCAGGTCGGTACCGGGACTATCTCCTACAATGAGCAGTTCTTC	CASQVGTGTISYNEQFF
.	.	TRBV5-1	TRBJ2-1	TGCGCCAGCAGCTTGTCAGCGAGTTTCTACAATGAGCAGTTCTTC	CASSLSASFYNEQFF
.	TRBD2	TRBV5-1	TRBJ2-5	TGCGCCAGCAGCTGGGGGACTAGCGGGAGTTACCCAGAGACCCAGTACTTC	CASSWGTSGSYPETQYF
.	.	TRBV4-3	TRBJ1-1	TGCGCCAGCAGCCAAGATTGGGGGGACACTGAAGCTTTCTTT	CASSQDWGDTEAFF
.	TRBD2	TRBV19	TRBJ2-3	TGTGCCAGTAGCACCCGACTAGCAAATAGAGATACGCAGTATTTT	CASSTRLANRDTQYF
few	TRBD1	TRBV18	TRBJ1-3	TGTGCCAGCTCACCAAAGGGGGACAGAACCTACTCTGGAAACACCATATATTTT	CASSPKGDRTYSGNTIYF
.	TRBD1	TRBV7-2	TRBJ2-1	TGTGCCAGCACCCCCCCCGGACAGGAAGGCAATGAGCAGTTCTTC	CASTPPGQEGNEQFF
.	.	TRBV2	TRBJ2-2	TGTGCCAGCAACGGGGATACGACCGGGGAGCTGTTTTTT	CASNGDTTGELFF
.	.	TRBV18	TRBJ2-1	TGTGCCAGCTCACCCAGACGGGATTACAATGAGCAGTTCTTC	CASSPRRDYNEQFF
once	.	TRBV20-1	TRBJ2-7	TGCAGTGCCCTGGGCCCCTACGAGCAGTACTTC	CSALGPYEQYF
medium-sized	.	TRBV6-4	TRBJ2-2	TGTGCCAGCAGTGAAAACCCCAGGGTACGCACCGGGGAGCTGTTTTTT	CASSENPRVRTGELFF
.	TRBD2	TRBV9	TRBJ2-1	TGTGCCAGCAGCCCGGGACTAGCGGTAAAACACAATGAGCAGTTCTTC	CASSPGLAVKHNEQFF
.	.	TRBV6-5	TRBJ2-6	TGTGCCAGCAGTTACAGTGACAGAAGTTTGGGCGTCCTGACTTTC	CASSYSDRSLGVLTF
.	.	TRBV28	TRBJ1-2	TGTGCCAGCAGTTTACAGGGTGGAGTAAACTATGGCTACACCTTC	CASSLQGGVNYGYTF
.	.	TRBV5-1	TRBJ2-3	TGCGCCAGCAAAGAGGAGTTGGGGCACACAGATACGCAGTATTTT	CASKEELGHTDTQYF
.	.	TRBV7-3	TRBJ1-1	TGTGCCAGCAGCTTAACGAGGGCAACTGAAGCTTTCTTT	CASSLTRATEAFF
.	TRBD1	TRBV11-2	TRBJ1-1	TGTGCCAGCAGCTGGACAGGACCGAACACTGAAGCTTTCTTT	CASSWTGPNTEAFF
.	.	TRBV18	TRBJ1-5	TGTGCCAGCTCACAGACAGGAGGAAGCAATCAGCCCCAGCATTTT	CASSQTGGSNQPQHF
.	TRBD1	TRBV27	TRBJ1-2	TGTGCCAGCAGTTTCGGACAGGGACAAAGGGGTGGCTACACCTTC	CASSFGQGQRGGYTF
.	.	TRBV12-2	TRBJ1-5	TGTGCAAGTCGCTCCAGCTTCAAAGGGGTTTTTCATAGCAATCAGCCCCAGCATTTT	CASRSSFKGVFHSNQPQHF
.	.	TRBV5-1	TRBJ2-7	TGCGCCAGCACCCGGGGGGACAGGAGGGACGAGCAGTACTTC	CASTRGDRRDEQYF
.	TRBD2	TRBV5-8	TRBJ2-2	TGTGCCAGCAGTTCATATTGGGGACTAGCGGGAGCAGTCACCGGGGAGCTGTTTTTT	CASSSYWGLAGAVTGELFF
.	.	TRBV7-9	TRBJ1-5	TGTGCCAGCAGCTTTGACTCTAGCAATCAGCCCCAGCATTTT	CASSFDSSNQPQHF
few	TRBD1	TRBV7-3	TRBJ2-1	TGTGCCAGCAGCCCCGGACAGGGAGTACGGAATGAGCAGTTCTTC	CASSPGQGVRNEQFF
.	TRBD1	TRBV4-3	TRBJ1-4	TGCGCCAGCAGCCAAGCTCCGGGACAGTCTAATGAAAAACTGTTTTTT	CASSQAPGQSNEKLFF
few	TRBD2	TRBV6-5	TRBJ2-3	TGTGCCAGCAGTTCAACCTTTAGCGGGAGCTCAGATACGCAGTATTTT	CASSSTFSGSSDTQYF
.	.	TRBV5-1	TRBJ2-5	TGCGCCAGCAGCCAGAAGTCAGGGCAAGAGACCCAGTACTTC	CASSQKSGQETQYF
.	TRBD1	TRBV5-6	TRBJ2-3	TGTGCCAGCAGCCCTTGGACAGGATCATTTTTTTTAGATACGCAGTATTTT	CASSPWTGSFFLDTQYF
.	.	TRBV5-1	TRBJ2-2	TGCGCCAGCAGCTCAAGAGGCGGGGAGCTGTTTTTT	CASSSRGGELFF
.	.	TRBV5-4	TRBJ1-2	TGTGCCAGCAGCTTGAAAGGACAAAACTATGGCTACACCTTC	CASSLKGQNYGYTF
few	TRBD2	TRBV7-6	TRBJ2-3	TGTGCCAGCAGCATGACCCCCGGGACTAGCGAGACAGATACGCAGTATTTT	CASSMTPGTSETDTQYF
once	.	TRBV5-1	TRBJ2-6	TGCGCCAGCAGCTCCTCTCCGAGCTCTGGGGCCAACGTCCTGACTTTC	CASSSSPSSGANVLTF
.	.	TRBV5-5	TRBJ2-7	TGTGCCAGCAGCCCCCGGGTCGAAAGGGGCCCCGAGCAGTACTTC	CASSPRVERGPEQYF
once	.	TRBV9	TRBJ2-5	TGTGCCAGCAGCGTAGTCGGGGAGACCCAGTACTTC	CASSVVGETQYF
.	TRBD2	TRBV7-2	TRBJ2-1	TGTGCCAGCAGCCAACCTAGCGGGAGGAAGCAGTTCTTC	CASSQPSGRKQFF
once	TRBD1	TRBV30	TRBJ1-3	TGTGCCTGGGGGACAGGAGGCACTGGAAACACCATATATTTT	CAWGTGGTGNTIYF
.	TRBD2	TRBV6-1	TRBJ2-7	TGTGCCAGCAGTTCCGGGGGGGGGAGATCCTACGAGCAGTACTTC	CASSSGGGRSYEQYF
few	.	TRBV5-1	TRBJ1-1	TGCGCCAGCAGCTTGGGACAGGACTTACTGCTGAACACTGAAGCTTTCTTT	CASSLGQDLLLNTEAFF
.	.	TRBV6-1	TRBJ1-1	TGTGCCAGCAGTGAAGCGCTTACACCCGAAGCTTTCTTT	CASSEALTPEAFF
.	TRBD1	TRBV5-5	TRBJ1-1	TGTGCCAGCAGCCCCGGACAGGGTGCCCTGGGGACTGAAGCTTTCTTT	CASSPGQGALGTEAFF
.	TRBD2	TRBV19	TRBJ2-3	TGTGCCAGTACCTCTAGCGGGTTTTACACAGATACGCAGTATTTT	CASTSSGFYTDTQYF
.	TRBD1	TRBV19	TRBJ1-2	TGTGCCAGTAGTATACTCGCGGGGACAGGGACCTATGGCTACACCTTC	CASSILAGTGTYGYTF
.	TRBD2	TRBV4-1	TRBJ2-2	TGCGCCAGCACCTGGACAGCGATAGCGGGATTGGACACCGGGGAGCTGTTTTTT	CASTWTAIAGLDTGELFF
.	.	TRBV4-2	TRBJ2-7	TGTGCCAGCAGCAAAGATGAGGGCTGGGAGCAGTACTTC	CASSKDEGWEQYF
.	.	TRBV5-4	TRBJ2-7	TGTGCCAGCAGCTTTTCCGAGGAGAATGCGCAGTACTTC	CASSFSEENAQYF
.	TRBD2	TRBV11-1	TRBJ2-2	TGTGCCAGCAGACTAGCGGGGACGAACACCGGGGAGCTGTTTTTT	CASRLAGTNTGELFF
.	.	TRBV5-1	TRBJ1-1	TGCGCCAGCAGCTTGGACACGATGAACACTGAAGCTTTCTTT	CASSLDTMNTEAFF
once	TRBD1	TRBV29-1	TRBJ2-5	TGCAGCGTTGAAGGGGGGGACAGGGCCTCTGGGACCCAGTACTTC	CSVEGGDRASGTQYF